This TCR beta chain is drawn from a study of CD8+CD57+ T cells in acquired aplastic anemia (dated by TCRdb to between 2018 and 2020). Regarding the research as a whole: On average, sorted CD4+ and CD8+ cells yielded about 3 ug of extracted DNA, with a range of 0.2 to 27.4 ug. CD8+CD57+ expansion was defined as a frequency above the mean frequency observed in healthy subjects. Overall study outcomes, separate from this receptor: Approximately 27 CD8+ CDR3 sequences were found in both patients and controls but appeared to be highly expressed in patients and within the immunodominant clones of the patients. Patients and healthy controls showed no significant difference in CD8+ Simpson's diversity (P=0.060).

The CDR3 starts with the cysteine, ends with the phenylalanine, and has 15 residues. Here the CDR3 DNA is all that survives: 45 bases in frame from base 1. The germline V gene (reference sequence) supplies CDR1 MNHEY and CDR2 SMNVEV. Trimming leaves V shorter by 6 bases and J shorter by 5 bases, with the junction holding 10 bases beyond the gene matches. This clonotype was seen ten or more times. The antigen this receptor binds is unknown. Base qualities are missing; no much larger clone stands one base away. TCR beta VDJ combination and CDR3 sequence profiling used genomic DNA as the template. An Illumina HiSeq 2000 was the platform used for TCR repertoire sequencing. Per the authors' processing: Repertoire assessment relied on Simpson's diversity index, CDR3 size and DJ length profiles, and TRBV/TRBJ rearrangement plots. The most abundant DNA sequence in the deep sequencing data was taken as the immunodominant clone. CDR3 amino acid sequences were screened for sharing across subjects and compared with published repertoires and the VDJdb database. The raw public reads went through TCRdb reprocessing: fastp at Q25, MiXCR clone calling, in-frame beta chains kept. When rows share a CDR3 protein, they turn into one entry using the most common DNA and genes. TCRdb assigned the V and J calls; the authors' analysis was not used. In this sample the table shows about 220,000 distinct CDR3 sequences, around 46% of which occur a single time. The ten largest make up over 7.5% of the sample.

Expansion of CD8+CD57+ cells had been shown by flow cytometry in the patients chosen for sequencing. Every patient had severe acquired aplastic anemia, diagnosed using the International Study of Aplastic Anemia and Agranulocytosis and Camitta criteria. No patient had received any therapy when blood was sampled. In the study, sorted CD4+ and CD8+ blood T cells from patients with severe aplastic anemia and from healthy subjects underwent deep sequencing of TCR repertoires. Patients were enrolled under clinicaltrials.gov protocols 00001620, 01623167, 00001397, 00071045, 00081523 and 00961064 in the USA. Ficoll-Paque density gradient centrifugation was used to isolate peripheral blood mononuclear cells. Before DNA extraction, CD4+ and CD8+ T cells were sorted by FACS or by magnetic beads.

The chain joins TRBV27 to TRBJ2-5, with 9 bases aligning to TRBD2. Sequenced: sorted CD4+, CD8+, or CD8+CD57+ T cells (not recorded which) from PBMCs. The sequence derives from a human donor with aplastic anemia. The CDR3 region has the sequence CASRVSAGGHETQYF. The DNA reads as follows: TGTGCCAGCAGAGTCTCGGCGGGAGGGCACGAGACCCAGTACTTC.